This TCR beta chain was captured by sequencing in a study of human T cells and chemical hapten exposure. This CDR3 spans 16 amino acids. Per the germline V gene, CDR1 is SGHRS and CDR2 is YFSETQ. With 5 bases clipped from V and 3 bases from J, the junction kept 9 bases outside the gene matches. On this clonotype itself: No antigen is known for it.

Time point reported: patch test 3, about 24 weeks after DPC sensitization. The treatment was: therapeutic diphenylcyclopropenone sensitization with weekly scalp DPC. Blood collection took place prior to placing each patch test. Every donor had alopecia and was 18 to 70 years old; all were suitable for DPC. Study-level findings and limits: Large CDR3 similarity clusters arose significantly more often from expanded TCRs than from controls. The count of PT1 expanded TCRs correlated positively with patch test score.

TCRdb re-analysed the RACE reads in MiXCR, keeping a single row per CDR3 protein. This table holds roughly 100,000 distinct CDR3 sequences, roughly a third found once. This material consisted of whole blood, taken in connection with sensitization to the hapten diphenylcyclopropenone (DPC). The receptor's source is a man between 40 and 49 years old with alopecia areata. Some clones in this sample may be carry-over from other donors' samples. The chain couples TRBV5-1 to TRBJ2-3, with 10 bases aligning to TRBD2. CDR3 sequence: CASSQPGLAITDTQYF. CDR3 DNA sequence: TGCGCCAGCAGTCAGCCGGGACTAGCGATAACAGATACGCAGTATTTT.